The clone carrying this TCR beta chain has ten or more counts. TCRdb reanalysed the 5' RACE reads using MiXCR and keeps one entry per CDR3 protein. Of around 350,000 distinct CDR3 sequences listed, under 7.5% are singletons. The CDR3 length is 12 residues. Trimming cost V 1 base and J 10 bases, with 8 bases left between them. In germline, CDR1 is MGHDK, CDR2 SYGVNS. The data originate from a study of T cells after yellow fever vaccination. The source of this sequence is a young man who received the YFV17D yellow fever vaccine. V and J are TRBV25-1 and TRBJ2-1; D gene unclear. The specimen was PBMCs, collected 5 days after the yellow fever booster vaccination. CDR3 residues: CASSESHTEQFF. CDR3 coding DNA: TGTGCCAGCAGTGAATCCCATACGGAGCAGTTCTTC.